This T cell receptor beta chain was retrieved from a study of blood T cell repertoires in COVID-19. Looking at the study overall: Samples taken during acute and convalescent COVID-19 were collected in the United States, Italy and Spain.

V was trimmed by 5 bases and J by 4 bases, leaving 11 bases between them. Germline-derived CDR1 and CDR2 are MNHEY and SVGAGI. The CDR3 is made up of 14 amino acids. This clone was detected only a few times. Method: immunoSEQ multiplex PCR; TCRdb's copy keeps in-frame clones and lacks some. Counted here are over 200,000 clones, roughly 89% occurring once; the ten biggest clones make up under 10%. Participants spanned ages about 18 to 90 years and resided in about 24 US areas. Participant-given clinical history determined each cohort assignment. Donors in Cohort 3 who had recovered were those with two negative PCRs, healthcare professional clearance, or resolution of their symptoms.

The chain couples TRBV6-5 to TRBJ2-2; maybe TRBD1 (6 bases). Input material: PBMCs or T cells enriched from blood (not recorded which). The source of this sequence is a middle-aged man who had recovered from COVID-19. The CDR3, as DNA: TGTGCCAGCAGTAGCAGGGGTCTCACCGGGGAGCTGTTTTTT. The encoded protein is CASSSRGLTGELFF.